These T cell receptor beta chains were read from a single sample in a study of blood T cell repertoires in COVID-19. The table came from immunoSEQ multiplex PCR; TCRdb's copy has only in-frame clones and leaves some out. This table has approximately 350,000 clones, around 92% appearing once. The material sequenced was peripheral blood. The source is a man aged 35-49 years with acute or convalescent COVID-19. Both conserved end residues are part of each CDR3. Fields, in order: J gene, V gene, clone size, D gene, CDR3 DNA, CDR3 protein. A D gene is named only where the DNA matches it firmly. Some rows have no size entry. The others give once, few or many, or a class for an expanded clone.

>TRBJ1-2|TRBV29-1|NA|NA
TGCAGCGTTGGCTCCGGTAATGGCTACACCTTC
CSVGSGNGYTF
>TRBJ2-1|TRBV6-5|once|NA
TGTGCCAGCAGTTACCTGGGGCTGGGTGAGCAGTTCTTC
CASSYLGLGEQFF
>TRBJ2-3|TRBV9|NA|NA
TGTGCCAGCAGTCCCTGGTCGACAGGCCCAGATACGCAGTATTTT
CASSPWSTGPDTQYF
>TRBJ2-5|TRBV7-9|NA|TRBD1
TGTGCCAGCAGCCCCCTACAGGGGGCTCTGGAGACCCAGTACTTC
CASSPLQGALETQYF
>TRBJ2-4|TRBV19|NA|TRBD1
TGTGCCAGTCTTGACAGGGGAGGCAAAAACATTCAGTACTTC
CASLDRGGKNIQYF
>TRBJ2-4|TRBV5-1|NA|NA
TGCGCCAGCAGCTTGCAGGGGGGCCGGGACGCACTCAGGAGGGACATTCAGTACTTC
CASSLQGGRDALRRDIQYF
>TRBJ1-2|TRBV6-5|NA|NA
TGTGCCAGCAGAGTGACAGAGGGTCGGGGGTATGGCTACACCTTC
CASRVTEGRGYGYTF
>TRBJ1-4|TRBV7-6|NA|NA
TGTGCCAGCAGCTTATGGGTCGGGGCTAATGAAAAACTGTTTTTT
CASSLWVGANEKLFF
>TRBJ1-5|TRBV27|NA|NA
TGTGCCAGCAGTCGGGATGGTCCCAATCAGCCCCAGCATTTT
CASSRDGPNQPQHF
>TRBJ2-1|TRBV27|NA|TRBD1
TGTGCCAGCAGTCCAGGGGGAATTGGCAATGAGCAGTTCTTC
CASSPGGIGNEQFF
>TRBJ1-1|TRBV5-4|NA|TRBD1
TGTGCCAGCAGCTTGGAGGAGGGGGCGAACACTGAAGCTTTCTTT
CASSLEEGANTEAFF